This T cell receptor beta chain comes out of a study of response to subunit inactivated influenza vaccine. The germline V gene has CDR1 LGHDT and CDR2 YNNKEL (reference sequence). The CDR3 extends over 15 amino acids. J gave up 5 bases and V 4 bases, and 10 bases lay outside the gene matches. TCRdb reanalysed the RT-PCR reads using MiXCR and keeps one entry per CDR3 protein. The profile shows roughly 700,000 distinct CDR3 sequences, approximately 15% of them singletons. Overall study findings and caveats: Seasonal influenza vaccination, on each occasion, was suggested by the authors to recruit few new T cells.

Worth noting for this clonotype: The antigen is unknown.

The V and J genes are TRBV3-1 and TRBJ2-5; TRBD2 matches 7 bases. The sequenced sample was PBMCs from blood, obtained 14 to 15 days before vaccination. This receptor was obtained from a man aged 50 to 60 who received an inactivated influenza vaccine. The CDR3 spells CASSPLGREEETQYF. The CDR3 DNA is TGTGCCAGCAGCCCACTGGGACGGGAGGAGGAGACCCAGTACTTC.